This is a list of T cell receptor beta chains from one sample in a study of STAT3 mutations in large granular lymphocyte leukemia. The table came from immunoSEQ multiplex PCR; TCRdb's copy has only in-frame clones and leaves some out. Of around 4,200 clones listed, approximately 82% are singletons. What was sequenced was peripheral blood mononuclear cells. The receptors here all came from a middle-aged man with T-cell large granular lymphocyte leukemia. Some clones in this sample may be carry-over from other donors' samples. Each CDR3 is given with its conserved first and last residue. D genes are given only for firm matches. Some rows have no size entry. The others give once, few or many, or a class for an expanded clone.

V	D	J	length	size	CDR3	DNA
TRBV7-9	-	TRBJ1-5	15	-	CASSLDWYSNQPQHF	TGTGCCAGCAGCTTAGATTGGTATAGCAATCAGCCCCAGCATTTT
TRBV7-6	-	TRBJ1-2	16	-	CASSLGPAGAGVGYTF	TGTGCCAGCAGCTTGGGGCCGGCAGGGGCAGGCGTTGGCTACACCTTC
TRBV7-9	-	TRBJ2-3	12	once	CASSLVPDTQYF	TGTGCCAGCAGCTTGGTCCCAGATACGCAGTATTTT
TRBV7-9	-	TRBJ1-5	14	-	CASSLEGRNQPQHF	TGTGCCAGCAGCTTAGAGGGGAGAAATCAGCCCCAGCATTTT
TRBV5-4	-	TRBJ2-2	16	once	CASSSQSQANTGELFF	TGTGCCAGCAGCTCCCAGAGCCAGGCTAACACCGGGGAGCTGTTTTTT
TRBV6-1	-	TRBJ2-6	14	-	CASSAEPGANVLTF	TGTGCCAGCAGTGCGGAACCTGGGGCCAACGTCCTGACTTTC
TRBV7-9	-	TRBJ2-5	11	-	CASSLSETQYF	TGTGCCAGCAGCTTAAGTGAGACCCAGTACTTC
TRBV4-3	-	TRBJ2-2	14	-	CASSQEPAPGELFF	TGCGCCAGCAGCCAAGAGCCAGCTCCGGGGGAGCTGTTTTTT
TRBV18	-	TRBJ1-4	15	-	CASSPQAGLEEKLFF	TGTGCCAGCTCACCACAGGCAGGGTTGGAAGAAAAACTGTTTTTT
TRBV6-1	TRBD2	TRBJ2-3	13	-	CGVRSGGTDTQYF	TGTGGTGTCAGAAGCGGGGGCACAGATACGCAGTATTTT